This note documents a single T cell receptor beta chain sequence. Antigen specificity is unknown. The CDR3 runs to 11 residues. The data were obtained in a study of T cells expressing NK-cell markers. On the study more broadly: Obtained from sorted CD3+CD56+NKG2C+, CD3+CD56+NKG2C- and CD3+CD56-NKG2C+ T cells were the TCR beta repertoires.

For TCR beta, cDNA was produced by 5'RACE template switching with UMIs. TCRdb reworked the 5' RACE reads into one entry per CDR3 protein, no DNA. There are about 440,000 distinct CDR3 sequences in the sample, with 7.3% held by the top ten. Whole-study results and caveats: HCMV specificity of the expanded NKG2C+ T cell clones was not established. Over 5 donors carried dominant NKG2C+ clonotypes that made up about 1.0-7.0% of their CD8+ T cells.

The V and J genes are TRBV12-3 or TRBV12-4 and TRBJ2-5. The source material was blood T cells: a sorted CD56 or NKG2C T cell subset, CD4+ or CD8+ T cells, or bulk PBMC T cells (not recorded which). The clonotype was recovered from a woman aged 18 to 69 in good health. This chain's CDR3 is CASRWKETQYF.